These T cell receptor beta chains were read from a single sample in a study of blood T cell repertoires in COVID-19. Sequencing used immunoSEQ multiplex PCR; TCRdb keeps in-frame clones, though not all of them. The sample contains some 260,000 clones, over 80% of which appear only once. The specimen sequenced was peripheral blood. The receptors derive from a woman aged 65 to 85 with COVID-19, enrolled during active disease. CDR3s include the opening cysteine and the closing phenylalanine or tryptophan. The order of the fields is clone size, J gene, D gene, V gene, CDR3 DNA, CDR3 protein. D genes are given only for firm matches. Only part of the rows carry a size: once, few, many, or a class if the clone is expanded.

NA,TRBJ2-7,TRBD2,TRBV6-5,TGTGCCAGCAGGGACGGGGGGGTAGACTACGAGCAGTACTTC,CASRDGGVDYEQYF
NA,TRBJ2-2,NA,TRBV3-1/TRBV3-2,TGTGCCAGCAGCCCAAGGGGGATGAACACCGGGGAGCTGTTTTTT,CASSPRGMNTGELFF
NA,TRBJ2-1,TRBD2,TRBV9,TGTGCCAGCAGCGACCCCCGAGGGGCGGGGGGCAATGAGCAGTTCTTC,CASSDPRGAGGNEQFF
NA,TRBJ1-2,TRBD1,TRBV19,TGTGCCAGCCGGGACAGGGGCTATGGCTACACCTTC,CASRDRGYGYTF
NA,TRBJ1-1,NA,TRBV6-5,TGTGCCAGCAGTTACTCGAAGCCAGGGGTGAACACTGAAGCTTTCTTT,CASSYSKPGVNTEAFF
NA,TRBJ1-3,NA,TRBV28,TGTGCCAGCCCCTCCCCTAGAGGGAAGAAAGGAAACACCATATATTTT,CASPSPRGKKGNTIYF
NA,TRBJ2-2,TRBD1,TRBV15,TGTGCCACCAGCAGACCTGGCACAGGGGGGATAGGGGAGCTGTTTTTT,CATSRPGTGGIGELFF
NA,TRBJ2-7,TRBD1,TRBV5-1,TGCGCCAGCAGCTTCTACACAGGGGAAAGTTACGAGCAGTACTTC,CASSFYTGESYEQYF
few,TRBJ2-7,TRBD1,TRBV7-9,TGTGCCAGCAGCCTGCAGGGGACAGGCTACGAGCAGTACTTC,CASSLQGTGYEQYF
NA,TRBJ2-7,NA,TRBV7-2,TGTGCCAGCAGCTTAGCACAGATCGAGCAGTACTTC,CASSLAQIEQYF
NA,TRBJ1-6,TRBD1,TRBV28,TGTGCCAGCAGCCTCCCCCGGTCCAGGGGGCCAAATTCACCCCTCCACTTT,CASSLPRSRGPNSPLHF
once,TRBJ1-1,TRBD1,TRBV7-9,TGTGCCAGCAGCCTTACAGGGGCCACTGAAGCTTTCTTT,CASSLTGATEAFF
NA,TRBJ1-2,NA,TRBV20-1,TGCAGTGTCCCAGTGGCCTATGGCTACACCTTC,CSVPVAYGYTF
NA,TRBJ1-1,NA,TRBV27,TGTGCCAGCAGTTTACGGGGCACTGAAGCTTTCTTT,CASSLRGTEAFF
NA,TRBJ2-1,TRBD1,TRBV29-1,TGCAGCGTTAAACGGGACAGGGTGCACAATGAGCAGTTCTTC,CSVKRDRVHNEQFF
few,TRBJ2-7,TRBD2,TRBV29-1,TGCAGCGTTGAAGACGGTTCGACGGGAGGGCCGGGAGACGAGCAGTACTTC,CSVEDGSTGGPGDEQYF
NA,TRBJ2-1,TRBD2,TRBV11-2,TGTGCCAGCAGCTCTTTAGCGGGAACTCACAATGAGCAGTTCTTC,CASSSLAGTHNEQFF
NA,TRBJ2-4,NA,TRBV28,TGTGCCAGCAGTTTAGTCGGTGGTGAAAACATTCAGTACTTC,CASSLVGGENIQYF
NA,TRBJ1-5,TRBD1,TRBV4-1,TGCGCCAGCAGCCAAGGTTTTGTGGGGGGCAGGGGGCGCAATCAGCCCCAGCATTTT,CASSQGFVGGRGRNQPQHF
NA,TRBJ1-5,NA,TRBV2,TGTGCCACCGGGGCGGGAAATCAGCCCCAGCATTTT,CATGAGNQPQHF
NA,TRBJ1-2,TRBD1,TRBV28,TGTGCCAGCCTGGACAGGACCAACTATGGCTACACCTTC,CASLDRTNYGYTF
NA,TRBJ2-7,TRBD1,TRBV28,TGTGCCAGCAGGCCAGGGGGCTGGACCTACGAGCAGTACTTC,CASRPGGWTYEQYF